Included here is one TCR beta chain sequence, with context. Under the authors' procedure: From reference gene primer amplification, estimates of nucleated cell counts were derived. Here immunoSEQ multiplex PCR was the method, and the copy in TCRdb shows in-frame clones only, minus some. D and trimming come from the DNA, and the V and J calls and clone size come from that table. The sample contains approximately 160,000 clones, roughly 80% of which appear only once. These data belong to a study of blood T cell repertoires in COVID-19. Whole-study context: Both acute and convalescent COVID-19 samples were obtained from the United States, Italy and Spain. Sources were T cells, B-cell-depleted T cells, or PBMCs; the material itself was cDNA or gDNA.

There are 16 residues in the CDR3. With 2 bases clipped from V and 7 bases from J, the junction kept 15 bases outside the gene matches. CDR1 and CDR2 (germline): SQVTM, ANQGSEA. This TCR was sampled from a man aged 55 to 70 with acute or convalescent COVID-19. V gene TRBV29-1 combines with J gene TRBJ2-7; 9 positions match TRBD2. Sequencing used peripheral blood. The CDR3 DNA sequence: TGCAGCGTTGAAAGAGTCTCTAGCGGGGTAACTCGGGAGCAGTACTTC. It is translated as CSVERVSSGVTREQYF.